Listed below are T cell receptor beta chains from one sample, sequenced in a study of blood T cell repertoires in COVID-19. Assay: immunoSEQ multiplex PCR; the TCRdb copy retains only in-frame clones and omits some. This table has 65,000 to 80,000 clones, almost 85% appearing once. The sequenced sample was peripheral blood. Source of these receptors: a human donor in a cohort sampled during active COVID-19. CDR3s include the opening cysteine and the closing phenylalanine or tryptophan. A D gene is named only where the DNA matches it firmly. Only some rows state a clone size, as once, few, many or a class for expanded clones.

V gene: TRBV6-5
J gene: TRBJ2-5
D gene: .
clone size: .
CDR3 protein: CASSYWTGRVTQYF
CDR3 DNA: TGTGCCAGCAGTTACTGGACAGGGAGGGTGACCCAGTACTTC

V gene: TRBV6-5
J gene: TRBJ1-2
D gene: TRBD1
clone size: .
CDR3 protein: CASSRQGRYGYTF
CDR3 DNA: TGTGCCAGCAGCCGACAGGGGCGGTATGGCTACACCTTC

V gene: TRBV28
J gene: TRBJ2-1
D gene: TRBD1
clone size: .
CDR3 protein: CASSFPGTAPYNEQFF
CDR3 DNA: TGTGCCAGCAGTTTCCCGGGGACAGCGCCATACAATGAGCAGTTCTTC

V gene: TRBV6-5
J gene: TRBJ2-1
D gene: TRBD1
clone size: .
CDR3 protein: CASKAGTGAYNEQFF
CDR3 DNA: TGTGCCAGCAAGGCCGGGACAGGGGCCTACAATGAGCAGTTCTTC

V gene: TRBV7-2
J gene: TRBJ2-1
D gene: .
clone size: .
CDR3 protein: CASSPWATYNEQFF
CDR3 DNA: TGTGCCAGCAGCCCCTGGGCCACCTACAATGAGCAGTTCTTC

V gene: TRBV24-1
J gene: TRBJ2-1
D gene: TRBD2
clone size: .
CDR3 protein: CATSDRRSRRGALSYNEQFF
CDR3 DNA: TGTGCCACCAGTGATCGACGTTCAAGGCGGGGGGCCCTCTCCTACAATGAGCAGTTCTTC

V gene: TRBV5-6
J gene: TRBJ1-5
D gene: .
clone size: .
CDR3 protein: CASSLAGRVGQPQHF
CDR3 DNA: TGTGCCAGCAGCTTGGCCGGGAGGGTCGGGCAGCCCCAGCATTTT

V gene: TRBV19
J gene: TRBJ2-1
D gene: TRBD1
clone size: few
CDR3 protein: CASTTRERAGGVYEQFF
CDR3 DNA: TGTGCCAGTACCACCCGTGAGAGGGCAGGGGGCGTTTACGAGCAGTTCTTC

V gene: TRBV15
J gene: TRBJ1-5
D gene: .
clone size: .
CDR3 protein: CATSRDGDTNQPQHF
CDR3 DNA: TGTGCCACCAGCAGAGATGGGGACACGAATCAGCCCCAGCATTTT

V gene: TRBV2
J gene: TRBJ2-3
D gene: TRBD2
clone size: .
CDR3 protein: CASSATRASGVDTQYF
CDR3 DNA: TGTGCCAGCAGTGCCACCCGGGCTAGCGGGGTGGATACGCAGTATTTT

V gene: TRBV7-7
J gene: TRBJ2-1
D gene: .
clone size: .
CDR3 protein: CASSLLGGPQSSYNEQFF
CDR3 DNA: TGTGCTAGCAGCTTACTCGGCGGCCCCCAAAGCTCCTACAATGAGCAGTTCTTC

V gene: TRBV5-1
J gene: TRBJ2-7
D gene: .
clone size: .
CDR3 protein: CASSSGRSYEQYF
CDR3 DNA: TGCGCCAGCAGCTCTGGCCGATCCTACGAGCAGTACTTC

V gene: TRBV29-1
J gene: TRBJ2-4
D gene: .
clone size: .
CDR3 protein: CSTRFLLAKNIQYF
CDR3 DNA: TGCAGCACCAGGTTCTTACTAGCCAAAAACATTCAGTACTTC

V gene: TRBV29-1
J gene: TRBJ2-4
D gene: .
clone size: .
CDR3 protein: CSVEPGTQGIQYF
CDR3 DNA: TGCAGCGTTGAACCGGGAACGCAAGGCATTCAGTACTTC

V gene: TRBV19
J gene: TRBJ2-7
D gene: .
clone size: .
CDR3 protein: CASSIDNYEQYF
CDR3 DNA: TGTGCCAGTAGTATAGACAACTACGAGCAGTACTTC

V gene: TRBV5-1
J gene: TRBJ1-2
D gene: TRBD1
clone size: .
CDR3 protein: CASSLLRDRAGYTF
CDR3 DNA: TGCGCCAGCAGCTTGCTCCGGGACAGGGCTGGCTACACCTTC

V gene: TRBV19
J gene: TRBJ2-2
D gene: .
clone size: .
CDR3 protein: CASSIAGVGTGELFF
CDR3 DNA: TGTGCCAGTAGTATAGCGGGGGTGGGCACCGGGGAGCTGTTTTTT

V gene: TRBV5-1
J gene: TRBJ2-7
D gene: TRBD1
clone size: .
CDR3 protein: CASSSGAGGGYEQYF
CDR3 DNA: TGCGCCAGCAGCTCGGGGGCAGGGGGCGGTTACGAGCAGTACTTC

V gene: TRBV29-1
J gene: TRBJ1-1
D gene: .
clone size: .
CDR3 protein: CSVAWGPDTEAFF
CDR3 DNA: TGCAGCGTTGCCTGGGGGCCTGACACTGAAGCTTTCTTT

V gene: TRBV18
J gene: TRBJ2-7
D gene: TRBD2
clone size: .
CDR3 protein: CASSPREGGSYEQYF
CDR3 DNA: TGTGCCAGCTCACCCCGGGAGGGGGGCTCCTACGAGCAGTACTTC

V gene: TRBV3-1/TRBV3-2
J gene: TRBJ2-5
D gene: TRBD2
clone size: .
CDR3 protein: CASSQDLAGGKETQYF
CDR3 DNA: TGTGCCAGCAGCCAAGATCTAGCGGGGGGGAAAGAGACCCAGTACTTC

V gene: TRBV3-1/TRBV3-2
J gene: TRBJ2-1
D gene: .
clone size: few
CDR3 protein: CASSQDRRIRQFF
CDR3 DNA: TGTGCCAGCAGCCAAGATAGGCGGATAAGGCAGTTCTTC

V gene: TRBV5-1
J gene: TRBJ1-2
D gene: .
clone size: .
CDR3 protein: CASSLAELGGRGYTF
CDR3 DNA: TGCGCCAGCAGCTTGGCGGAATTGGGGGGAAGAGGCTACACCTTC

V gene: TRBV3-1/TRBV3-2
J gene: TRBJ2-4
D gene: TRBD2
clone size: .
CDR3 protein: CASSHLAGRLNIQYF
CDR3 DNA: TGTGCCAGCAGCCACCTAGCGGGGCGCCTCAACATTCAGTACTTC

V gene: TRBV11-2
J gene: TRBJ1-4
D gene: .
clone size: .
CDR3 protein: CASSLGEKLFF
CDR3 DNA: TGTGCCAGCAGCCTCGGTGAAAAACTGTTTTTT

V gene: TRBV6-4
J gene: TRBJ2-6
D gene: .
clone size: once
CDR3 protein: CASRTAGANVLTF
CDR3 DNA: TGTGCCAGCCGGACAGCTGGGGCCAACGTCCTGACTTTC

V gene: TRBV7-9
J gene: TRBJ2-3
D gene: .
clone size: .
CDR3 protein: CASSRPRGRSTDTQYF
CDR3 DNA: TGTGCCAGCAGCCGCCCACGGGGGAGGAGCACAGATACGCAGTATTTT

V gene: TRBV28
J gene: TRBJ1-4
D gene: .
clone size: .
CDR3 protein: CASSPPGFEEKLFF
CDR3 DNA: TGTGCCAGCAGCCCTCCGGGGTTTGAGGAAAAACTGTTTTTT

V gene: TRBV2
J gene: TRBJ1-2
D gene: .
clone size: few
CDR3 protein: CASSGEGLNYGYTF
CDR3 DNA: TGTGCCAGCAGTGGGGAGGGTCTTAACTATGGCTACACCTTC

V gene: TRBV5-5
J gene: TRBJ2-3
D gene: .
clone size: .
CDR3 protein: CASSLLLATDTQYF
CDR3 DNA: TGTGCCAGCAGCTTGTTACTAGCCACAGATACGCAGTATTTT

V gene: TRBV30
J gene: TRBJ2-2
D gene: TRBD2
clone size: .
CDR3 protein: CAWSTGGPGTGELFF
CDR3 DNA: TGTGCCTGGAGTACGGGGGGGCCCGGAACCGGGGAGCTGTTTTTT

V gene: TRBV19
J gene: TRBJ1-2
D gene: .
clone size: .
CDR3 protein: CASSYPGENYGYTF
CDR3 DNA: TGTGCCAGTAGCTATCCCGGGGAAAACTATGGCTACACCTTC

V gene: TRBV21-1
J gene: TRBJ1-6
D gene: .
clone size: .
CDR3 protein: CASTPGGQGYSPLHF
CDR3 DNA: TGTGCCAGCACCCCAGGAGGACAGGGATATTCACCCCTCCACTTT

V gene: TRBV27
J gene: TRBJ1-1
D gene: .
clone size: few
CDR3 protein: CASSLKRGMNTEAFF
CDR3 DNA: TGTGCCAGCAGTTTGAAAAGGGGCATGAACACTGAAGCTTTCTTT

V gene: TRBV3-1/TRBV3-2
J gene: TRBJ2-2
D gene: .
clone size: .
CDR3 protein: CASSLSLAAGTGELFF
CDR3 DNA: TGTGCCAGCAGCCTTTCCCTAGCAGCGGGCACCGGGGAGCTGTTTTTT

V gene: TRBV19
J gene: TRBJ2-3
D gene: TRBD2
clone size: .
CDR3 protein: CASSPLAGAFTDTQYF
CDR3 DNA: TGTGCCAGTAGTCCCTTAGCGGGGGCCTTCACAGATACGCAGTATTTT